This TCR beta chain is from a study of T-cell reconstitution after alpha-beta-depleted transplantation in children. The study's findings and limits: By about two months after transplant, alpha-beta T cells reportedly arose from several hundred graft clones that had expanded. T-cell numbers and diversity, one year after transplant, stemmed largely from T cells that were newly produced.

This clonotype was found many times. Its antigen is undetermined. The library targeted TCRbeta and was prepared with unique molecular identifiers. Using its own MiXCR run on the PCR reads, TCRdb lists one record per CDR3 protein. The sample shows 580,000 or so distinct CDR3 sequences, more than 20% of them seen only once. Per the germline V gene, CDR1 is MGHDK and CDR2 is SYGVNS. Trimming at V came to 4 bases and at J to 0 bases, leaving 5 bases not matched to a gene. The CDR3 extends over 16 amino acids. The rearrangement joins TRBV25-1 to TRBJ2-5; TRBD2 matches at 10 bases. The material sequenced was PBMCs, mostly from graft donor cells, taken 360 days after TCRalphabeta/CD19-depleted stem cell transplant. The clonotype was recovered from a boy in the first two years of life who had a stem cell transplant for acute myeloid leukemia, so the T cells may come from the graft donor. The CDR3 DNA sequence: TGTGCCAGCAGTGCACCTAGCGGGGGTTACCAAGAGACCCAGTACTTC. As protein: CASSAPSGGYQETQYF.